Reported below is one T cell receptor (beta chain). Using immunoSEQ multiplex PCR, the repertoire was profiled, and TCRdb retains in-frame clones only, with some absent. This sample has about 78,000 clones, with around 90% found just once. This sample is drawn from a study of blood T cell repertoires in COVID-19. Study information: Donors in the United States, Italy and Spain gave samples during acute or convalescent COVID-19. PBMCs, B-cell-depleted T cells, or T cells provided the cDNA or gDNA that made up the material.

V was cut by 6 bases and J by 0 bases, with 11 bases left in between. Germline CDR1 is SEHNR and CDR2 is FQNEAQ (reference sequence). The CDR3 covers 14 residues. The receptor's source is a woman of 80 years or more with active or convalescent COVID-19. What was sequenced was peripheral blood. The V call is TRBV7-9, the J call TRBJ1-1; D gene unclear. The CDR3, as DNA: TGTGCCAGCAGGGTAGTCGGTTTGAACACTGAAGCTTTCTTT. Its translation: CASRVVGLNTEAFF.